A single sample gave rise to the 23 T cell receptor beta chains below, sequenced in a study of T-cell memory formation after mild COVID-19. TCRdb used MiXCR to reprocess the 5' RACE reads, holding one entry per CDR3 protein. The table lists around 370,000 distinct CDR3 sequences, 21% of them singletons. Source material: PBMCs or a T cell subset sorted from them (not recorded which). These receptors originate from an adult woman who had mild COVID-19 (a few samples of this study predate the infection). Cell type and time point are not known.

The chain combines TRBV7-9 with TRBJ1-2, with D perhaps matching TRBD1 (5 bases). Germline loops: CDR1 SEHNR, CDR2 FQNEAQ (reference sequence). Trimming took 4 bases from V and 7 from J, leaving 10 bases between them. The CDR3 contains 12 residues. CDR3 loop: CASSSGASGYTF. Written as DNA, the CDR3 is TGTGCCAGCAGCTCCGGGGCGAGTGGCTACACCTTC.

The sample holds a few counts of this clonotype. The chain links TRBV12-3 or TRBV12-4 to TRBJ1-1; tentatively, D is TRBD1 (5 bases). Trimming took off 7 bases at V and 1 base at J, with 13 bases between the two ends. The CDR3 consists of 14 residues. Here the CDR3 reads CASNPGAGNTEAFF. For the CDR3, the DNA is TGTGCCAGCAACCCCGGGGCGGGGAACACTGAAGCTTTCTTT.

V usage is TRBV27 and J usage is TRBJ2-3; TRBD1 aligns across 7 bases. The germline V gene has CDR1 MNHEY and CDR2 SMNVEV (reference sequence). The length of the CDR3 is 14 residues. The V and J ends lost 6 bases and 4 bases, in that order; junction bases with no gene match: 7. Written as DNA, the CDR3 is TGTGCCAGCAGCTCCGACAGGGTTGCAGATACGCAGTATTTT. It specifies CASSSDRVADTQYF.

This clonotype occurred a few times. The chain links TRBV7-2 to TRBJ2-1; D remains ambiguous. This CDR3 region has 12 residues. The germline V and J ends were trimmed by 4 bases and 9 bases, with 10 bases remaining between them. Germline CDR1 is SGHTA and CDR2 is FQGNSA. The CDR3 loop reads CASSSSPGEQFF. The CDR3, as DNA: TGTGCCAGCAGCTCGTCACCGGGTGAGCAGTTCTTC.

This clonotype was seen a few times. The chain uses TRBV3-1 and TRBJ2-5, with 11 bases aligning to TRBD2. The CDR3 runs 15 residues. V gave up 2 bases and J gave up 2 bases; unmatched junction bases: 1. Germline V lookup: CDR1 LGHDT, CDR2 YNNKEL (reference sequence). The CDR3 coding sequence is TGTGCCAGCAGCCAACGGACTAGCGGGCAAGAGACCCAGTACTTC. It specifies CASSQRTSGQETQYF.

In this sample, this clonotype turned up a few times. The V call is TRBV5-1, the J call TRBJ1-1; D gene ambiguous. The CDR3 sequence is 14 residues long. Trimming took 3 bases from V and 6 from J, leaving 15 bases between them. The germline V gene encodes CDR1 SGHRS and CDR2 YFSETQ. The CDR3 is CASSWVDPSSEAFF. As DNA, the CDR3 is TGCGCCAGCAGCTGGGTAGATCCCTCTTCTGAAGCTTTCTTT.

V gene TRBV20-1 combines with J gene TRBJ2-7, with a tentative D call TRBD1 (6 bases). This CDR3 comprises 15 residues. Trimming removed 6 bases at V and 0 bases at J, with 18 bases between. Germline CDR1 reads DFQATT; CDR2 reads SNEGSKA (reference sequence). In nucleotides, the CDR3 is TGCAGTGCAACTAACACCTGGACAGTCTCCTACGAGCAGTACTTC. It is translated as CSATNTWTVSYEQYF.

The chain uses TRBV24-1 and TRBJ2-2, with 8 nucleotides matching TRBD1. This CDR3 has 18 residues. Germline lookup yields CDR1 KGHDR and CDR2 SFDVKD. Losses at the gene ends were 4 bases for V and 1 base for J; bases not matched to a gene: 10. This CDR3 is CATSEGTRGLRNTGELFF. In DNA, the CDR3 is TGTGCCACCAGTGAAGGGACCAGGGGGCTCCGGAACACCGGGGAGCTGTTTTTT.

V and J are TRBV7-6 and TRBJ1-1; D is uncertain. The germline V and J ends were trimmed by 1 base and 11 bases, with 14 bases remaining between them. CDR1 is SGHVS and CDR2 is FNYEAQ in the germline V gene. The length of the CDR3 is 13 residues. The CDR3 spells CASSLGGRTGAFF. Here the CDR3 DNA reads TGTGCCAGCAGCTTAGGGGGTAGGACTGGGGCTTTCTTT. The variable domain in full, with the rest retrieved from reference TRBV7-6 and TRBJ1-1, is GAGVSQSPRYKVTKRGQDVALRCDPISGHVSLYWYRQALGQGPEFLTYFNYEAQQDKSGLPNDRFSAERPEGSISTLTIQRTEQRDSAMYRCASSLGGRTGAFFGQGTRLTVV.

V is TRBV12-3 or TRBV12-4 and J is TRBJ1-6; D gene uncertain. Trimming left V 0 bases short and J 6 bases short, with 3 bases between. The CDR3 length is 13 residues. CDR3 DNA: TGTGCCAGCAGTTTAGCCATTAATTCACCCCTCCACTTT. Translating gives CASSLAINSPLHF.

This clonotype was seen at least ten times. The chain recombines TRBV20-1 with TRBJ2-7; 9 bases line up with TRBD1. Trimming removed 3 bases from V and 3 bases from J; junction bases left unmatched: 3. Germline assignment: CDR1 DFQATT and CDR2 SNEGSKA (reference sequence). The CDR3 is made up of 13 amino acids. The CDR3, as DNA: TGCAGTGCTAGTCGGGACAGGGTCTACGAGCAGTACTTC. Its protein product is CSASRDRVYEQYF.

This chain links TRBV3-1 with TRBJ2-1; 7 nucleotides agree with TRBD1. V was pared by 3 bases and J by 3 bases, with 5 bases of the junction left unmatched. The CDR3 has 15 residues. CDR1 and CDR2 (germline): LGHDT, YNNKEL (reference sequence). In nucleotides, the CDR3 is TGTGCCAGCAGCCAGGACTCAGGGGGCTACAATGAGCAGTTCTTC. Protein: CASSQDSGGYNEQFF.

This clonotype was counted between two and nine times. This chain links TRBV27 with TRBJ1-2, with D perhaps matching TRBD1 (5 bases). The CDR3 totals 17 residues. Germline V gene lookup returns CDR1 MNHEY and CDR2 SMNVEV (reference sequence). V gave up 1 base and J gave up 3 bases, with 18 bases separating them. The CDR3 is CASSLFGGIGVDYGYTF. The CDR3 region has the DNA TGTGCCAGCAGTTTATTCGGGGGGATCGGTGTGGACTATGGCTACACCTTC.

The rearrangement uses TRBV7-2 and TRBJ1-1, with D possibly being TRBD1 (5 bases). The CDR3 consists of 15 residues. Trimming pared 1 base from V and 4 bases from J, leaving 13 bases between. Per germline, CDR1 SGHTA and CDR2 FQGNSA. The CDR3: CASSLVRGVGTEAFF. The CDR3 DNA follows: TGTGCCAGCAGCTTAGTACGGGGGGTCGGCACTGAAGCTTTCTTT.

The V call is TRBV20-1, the J call TRBJ1-6; unclear D gene. The CDR3 totals 14 residues. Trimming took off 1 base at V and 5 bases at J, with 9 bases between the two ends. Germline V gene sequence: CDR1 DFQATT, CDR2 SNEGSKA (reference sequence). The CDR3 nucleotides read TGCAGTGCTAGAGGGCGGATTGATAATTCACCCCTCCACTTT. As protein: CSARGRIDNSPLHF.

This clonotype came up a few times. An end of the junction differs from the germline gene, which may be a read error. The chain has TRBV27 and TRBJ1-1, with D unclear. This CDR3 has 13 residues. The V gene's germline CDR1 is MNHEY and CDR2 SMNVEV (reference sequence). The DNA of the CDR3 is TGTGCCAGCAGTCCAGAGTGGAACACTAAAGCTTTCTTT. Protein sequence: CASSPEWNTKAFF.

This rearrangement joins TRBV29-1 to TRBJ2-3, with D possibly TRBD2 on 6 matching bases. V was clipped by 4 bases and J by 2 bases, with 16 bases between them. CDR1 is SQVTM, CDR2 ANQGSEA, per germline. This CDR3 contains 15 residues. The CDR3: CSVGGRLGLTDTQYF. The CDR3 nucleotides are TGCAGCGTTGGGGGGAGGCTGGGCCTCACAGATACGCAGTATTTT.

In its sample, this clonotype was seen a few times. The chain is built from TRBV2 and TRBJ2-7, with TRBD2 matching 7 bases. The V segment lost 1 base and the J segment 2 bases; nucleotides outside the gene matches: 2. Germline CDR1 and CDR2: SNHLY and FYNNEI. The CDR3 spans 14 residues. CDR3 DNA sequence: TGTGCCAGCAGTGAAGGCGGGAGACCCTACGAGCAGTACTTC. It specifies CASSEGGRPYEQYF.

This clonotype was counted between two and nine times. This sequence joins TRBV7-2 and TRBJ1-1; D is perhaps TRBD1 (6 bases). Germline V lookup: CDR1 SGHTA, CDR2 FQGNSA. Trimming took 4 bases from V and 5 from J, leaving 14 bases between them. The CDR3 consists of 14 residues. The CDR3 here is CASSSYRQGTEAFF. CDR3 sequence (DNA): TGTGCCAGCAGCTCTTACCGCCAGGGGACTGAAGCTTTCTTT.

Only a few counts were recorded for this clonotype. The rearrangement uses TRBV4-2 and TRBJ1-1; perhaps TRBD1 as D (6 bases). This CDR3 contains 17 residues. Looked up from germline, CDR1 is LGHNA and CDR2 is YNFKEQ. Trimming removed 1 base from V and 1 base from J, with 16 bases in between. The CDR3 bases are TGTGCCAGCAGCCAAGGAGCCCTAGGACAGAGGAACACTGAAGCTTTCTTT. As protein: CASSQGALGQRNTEAFF.

This sequence joins TRBV5-1 and TRBJ2-3; 8 nucleotides agree with TRBD2. Germline trimming cut 2 bases from V and 2 bases from J; bases unmatched to any gene: 7. Germline V CDR1 and CDR2: SGHRS, YFSETQ. There are 16 residues in the CDR3. The DNA for the CDR3 is TGCGCCAGCAGCTTTGAGCGGGGGCTTCTCACAGATACGCAGTATTTT. This encodes CASSFERGLLTDTQYF.

At least ten counts were recorded for this clonotype. This chain joins TRBV9 and TRBJ2-1; D tentatively fits TRBD1 or TRBD2 (6 bases each). Trimming pared 0 bases from V and 4 bases from J, leaving 14 bases between. The CDR3 spans 16 residues. Germline CDR1 and CDR2: SGDLS and YYNGEE. The DNA for the CDR3 is TGTGCCAGCAGCGTAGTACCCGGGGGCCAATACAATGAGCAGTTCTTC. Amino acid sequence: CASSVVPGGQYNEQFF.

The chain links TRBV7-2 to TRBJ1-4; 11 nucleotides align to TRBD1. With V trimmed by 4 bases and J by 2 bases, 3 bases remained unmatched. CDR1 SGHTA and CDR2 FQGNSA come from the germline V gene. This CDR3 has 16 amino acids. CDR3 in DNA: TGTGCCAGCAGCTCCAGGACAGGGGGCACTAATGAAAAACTGTTTTTT. As protein: CASSSRTGGTNEKLFF.